This T cell receptor (beta chain) is from a study of blood T cells in healthy people across ages. A sample-barcoded 5' primer and a J-beta primer mix were used in a second PCR of roughly 6 to 11 cycles. TCRdb reprocessed the 5' RACE reads with MiXCR, giving one entry per CDR3 protein. This sample carries about 1.8 million distinct CDR3 sequences, about 50% of them seen once, and the ten largest clones take 2.1%. The CDR3 contains 13 residues. Per the germline V gene, CDR1 is LGHDT and CDR2 is YNNKEL (reference sequence). The count of this clonotype is one. This receptor was taken from a woman aged 40 to 55 in good health. The chain has TRBV3-1 and TRBJ2-5; TRBD2 matches at 11 bases. The J call may be wrong; the DNA end is better matched by TRBJ2-7. The sample was blood. The CDR3 is CASSRLAGNEQYF. The CDR3 region has the DNA TGTGCCAGCAGCCGACTAGCGGGGAACGAGCAGTACTTC.